This T cell receptor (beta chain) was captured in a study of technical replicates of blood from several donors. The germline V gene encodes CDR1 MNHEY and CDR2 SMNVEV (reference sequence). Trimming stripped 6 bases from V and 5 bases from J, with 7 bases between. This CDR3 has 11 amino acids. Profiled with immunoSEQ multiplex PCR; TCRdb holds only in-frame clones, not every one. The table has approximately 97,000 clones, approximately 96% seen once; the top ten hold 0.3% to 0.45%. The clonotype was recovered from a human donor in good health. The chain couples TRBV27 to TRBJ2-5, with unresolved D. Input material: T cells isolated from PBMCs. The CDR3 sequence is CASRSRETQYF. The CDR3 coding sequence is TGTGCCAGCAGATCCAGGGAGACCCAGTACTTC.